The rows below give T cell receptor beta chains drawn from one sample of a study of cytomegalovirus exposure and HLA in healthy donors. Generated by immunoSEQ multiplex PCR, the TCRdb table keeps only in-frame clones and is missing some. The table includes under 250,000 clones, roughly 87% detected once. The material sequenced was PBMCs. Receptor source: a man between 18 and 35 years old in good health and CMV-seropositive. The CDR3 runs from the conserved cysteine through the conserved F or W. A D gene is named only where the DNA matches it firmly. Clone size is given for some rows only: seen once, a few or many times, or a class if the clone is expanded.

D gene	clone size	J gene	V gene	CDR3 protein	CDR3 DNA
TRBD2	once	TRBJ2-2	TRBV27	CASSTGGPDTGELFF	TGTGCCAGCAGTACGGGAGGGCCGGACACCGGGGAGCTGTTTTTT
NA	NA	TRBJ2-5	TRBV29-1	CSASRDKETQYF	TGCAGCGCGTCGCGGGACAAAGAGACCCAGTACTTC
TRBD1	NA	TRBJ1-3	TRBV29-1	CSVYDRGPGNTIYF	TGCAGCGTCTATGACAGGGGGCCTGGAAACACCATATATTTT
NA	NA	TRBJ1-4	TRBV19	CATKRQGYGEKLFF	TGTGCCACCAAGAGGCAGGGTTACGGAGAAAAACTGTTTTTT
TRBD1	NA	TRBJ2-7	TRBV19	CASSIEGDRSYEQYF	TGTGCCAGTAGTATTGAAGGGGACAGATCCTACGAGCAGTACTTC
NA	NA	TRBJ2-1	TRBV5-1	CASSRNELYEQFF	TGCGCCAGCAGCCGGAATGAACTATATGAGCAGTTCTTC
TRBD2	NA	TRBJ2-1	TRBV10-1	CASSEGELEASGTPGDEQFF	TGCGCCAGCAGTGAGGGAGAATTAGAAGCTAGCGGCACCCCGGGGGATGAGCAGTTCTTC
TRBD1	NA	TRBJ1-2	TRBV5-1	CASSSRQGDYGYTF	TGCGCCAGCAGCTCGCGACAGGGGGACTATGGCTACACCTTC
NA	NA	TRBJ1-2	TRBV6-1	CASSEVGTGNYGYTF	TGTGCCAGCAGTGAAGTGGGTACGGGTAACTATGGCTACACCTTC
NA	NA	TRBJ2-3	TRBV6-5	CASSRDPSSTDTQYF	TGTGCCAGCAGTCGAGACCCTTCTAGCACAGATACGCAGTATTTT
TRBD2	NA	TRBJ2-1	TRBV5-1	CASSLVLAGAGNEQFF	TGCGCCAGCAGCTTGGTTCTAGCGGGGGCGGGGAATGAGCAGTTCTTC
TRBD1	NA	TRBJ1-5	TRBV15	CATSPGQGLRQPQHF	TGTGCCACCAGTCCTGGACAGGGGCTTCGGCAGCCCCAGCATTTT
NA	NA	TRBJ1-2	TRBV5-4	CASSLDRVSGYTF	TGTGCCAGCAGCTTGGACAGGGTCAGTGGCTACACCTTC
TRBD1	few	TRBJ2-7	TRBV6-5	CASSRTGWDSEQYF	TGTGCCAGCAGCCGGACAGGGTGGGACTCCGAGCAGTACTTC
NA	NA	TRBJ1-5	TRBV6-5	CASGIPGQPQHF	TGTGCCAGCGGGATACCGGGTCAGCCCCAGCATTTT
NA	NA	TRBJ1-5	TRBV2	CASSLTARIGNQPQHF	TGTGCCAGCAGCCTGACAGCCAGAATCGGCAATCAGCCCCAGCATTTT
TRBD1	NA	TRBJ2-2	TRBV2	CASKPGQGASRNTGELFF	TGTGCCAGCAAGCCGGGACAGGGGGCAAGCCGTAACACCGGGGAGCTGTTTTTT
NA	NA	TRBJ1-2	TRBV5-8	CASSYPGTVGYTF	TGTGCCAGCAGCTATCCAGGGACGGTTGGCTACACCTTC
TRBD2	NA	TRBJ2-1	TRBV14	CASSQRTRRGEQFF	TGTGCCAGCAGCCAGAGGACTAGAAGGGGTGAGCAGTTCTTC
NA	NA	TRBJ2-7	TRBV7-8	CASSSPLSSYEQYF	TGTGCCAGCAGCTCCCCCCTCAGCTCCTACGAGCAGTACTTC
NA	once	TRBJ1-5	TRBV12-5	CASGLEEGQPQHF	TGTGCTAGTGGTTTGGAAGAAGGGCAGCCCCAGCATTTT
NA	NA	TRBJ2-1	TRBV5-1	CASSVLNEQFF	TGCGCCAGCAGCGTTTTAAATGAGCAGTTCTTC
NA	NA	TRBJ1-1	TRBV7-2	CASSGESTEAFF	TGTGCCAGCAGTGGGGAAAGCACTGAAGCTTTCTTT
TRBD2	once	TRBJ2-1	TRBV15	CATEREIYNEQFF	TGTGCCACCGAGCGGGAGATTTACAATGAGCAGTTCTTC
TRBD2	once	TRBJ2-1	TRBV27	CASRSGVRSYNEQFF	TGTGCCAGCAGAAGCGGGGTCCGCTCCTACAATGAGCAGTTCTTC
NA	NA	TRBJ2-1	TRBV11-3	CASSSTAYNEQFF	TGTGCCAGCAGCTCCACCGCCTACAATGAGCAGTTCTTC
NA	NA	TRBJ2-5	TRBV20-1	CSVYWETQYF	TGCAGTGTTTATTGGGAGACCCAGTACTTC
TRBD1	NA	TRBJ2-7	TRBV29-1	CSVEEHGTAYEQYF	TGCAGCGTTGAAGAACACGGGACAGCCTACGAGCAGTACTTC
NA	NA	TRBJ1-1	TRBV28	CASSPGYTEAFF	TGTGCCAGCTCCCCGGGTTACACTGAAGCTTTCTTT
TRBD2	NA	TRBJ2-2	TRBV4-3	CASSQEIAGNTGELFF	TGCGCCAGCAGCCAAGAAATAGCGGGGAACACCGGGGAGCTGTTTTTT
TRBD1	NA	TRBJ1-2	TRBV4-3	CASSPGQGVYGYTF	TGCGCCAGCAGCCCGGGACAGGGAGTCTATGGCTACACCTTC
NA	NA	TRBJ2-1	TRBV11-2	CASSIDPSSYNEQFF	TGTGCCAGCAGCATTGACCCCAGCTCCTACAATGAGCAGTTCTTC
NA	NA	TRBJ1-1	TRBV29-1	CSVDGFMNTEAFF	TGCAGCGTTGATGGATTTATGAACACTGAAGCTTTCTTT
TRBD1	NA	TRBJ1-3	TRBV5-1	CASRRDSGNTIYF	TGCGCCAGCAGAAGGGACAGTGGAAACACCATATATTTT
NA	once	TRBJ1-4	TRBV29-1	CSVEALMGGEKLFF	TGCAGCGTTGAAGCCTTGATGGGGGGCGAAAAACTGTTTTTT
NA	NA	TRBJ2-6	TRBV5-4	CASSLRGSGANVLTF	TGTGCCAGCAGCTTAAGGGGCTCTGGGGCCAACGTCCTGACTTTC
NA	NA	TRBJ2-1	TRBV6-6	CASSLEMVYNEQFF	TGTGCCAGCAGTTTGGAGATGGTCTACAATGAGCAGTTCTTC
NA	NA	TRBJ1-3	TRBV30	CAWSPDLFSGNTIYF	TGTGCCTGGAGTCCGGACCTATTCTCTGGAAACACCATATATTTT
TRBD2	once	TRBJ2-2	TRBV5-6	CASSFTSGRVTGELFF	TGTGCCAGCAGCTTTACTAGCGGGAGGGTTACCGGGGAGCTGTTTTTT
NA	NA	TRBJ2-7	TRBV7-6	CASSLWEEGYEQYF	TGTGCCAGCAGCTTATGGGAGGAGGGCTACGAGCAGTACTTC